The 28 T cell receptor beta chains reported below all come from one sample, sequenced in a study of T cell repertoires in cytomegalovirus infection. TCRdb re-called the reads through MiXCR, storing one row per CDR3 protein. The sample holds about 500,000 distinct CDR3 sequences, 33% seen once. These receptors' targets are unknown. The material sequenced was cultured PBMCs, taken from culture after CMV antigen stimulation. The receptors originated from a human donor in good health (CMV status not recorded). Some clones in this sample may be carry-over from other donors' samples.

This chain uses TRBV2 with TRBJ2-3; TRBD2 matches at 12 bases. Per the germline V gene, CDR1 is SNHLY and CDR2 is FYNNEI. The CDR3 has 15 amino acids. J was trimmed by 0 bases and V by 8 bases; bases with no gene match: 3. CDR3 DNA sequence: TGTGCCAGCGCTAGCGGGAGGGCCAGCACAGATACGCAGTATTTT. Protein product: CASASGRASTDTQYF.

This chain uses TRBV7-9 with TRBJ2-3, with 12 bases aligning to TRBD2. From germline, CDR1 is SEHNR and CDR2 FQNEAQ (reference sequence). V gave up 5 bases and J gave up 3 bases; unmatched junction bases: 3. The CDR3 is made up of 15 amino acids. CDR3 sequence: CASSPSGRVTDTQYF. Written as DNA, the CDR3 is TGTGCCAGCAGCCCTAGCGGGAGGGTAACAGATACGCAGTATTTT.

This clonotype was counted a few times. This chain connects TRBV7-8 to TRBJ2-1; 7 bases agree with TRBD2. The CDR3 has 16 amino acids. V trimming: 3 bases; J trimming: 6 bases; junction bases outside the gene matches: 11. Germline values: CDR1 SGHVS, CDR2 FQNEAQ. CDR3 in amino acids: CASSFLAEGASNEQFF. The DNA for the CDR3 is TGTGCCAGCAGCTTTCTAGCGGAGGGCGCAAGCAATGAGCAGTTCTTC.

The chain carries TRBV12-3 or TRBV12-4 and TRBJ2-1; no clear D. CDR3 length: 12 amino acids. V was cut by 2 bases and J by 10 bases, with 9 bases left in between. In DNA, the CDR3 is TGTGCCAGCAGTTTACGTCTAGGCGAGCAGTTCTTC. This codes for CASSLRLGEQFF.

This clonotype turned up a few times. This rearrangement joins TRBV7-2 to TRBJ1-3; TRBD1 matches 7 bases. This CDR3 comprises 18 residues. J was trimmed by 7 bases and V by 1 base; bases with no gene match: 16. Germline values: CDR1 SGHTA, CDR2 FQGNSA. The CDR3 DNA follows: TGTGCCAGCAGCTTAGGGATGACTTCGACAGGGTTAAGGAACACCATATATTTT. This encodes CASSLGMTSTGLRNTIYF.

This clonotype was observed at least ten times. The rearrangement uses TRBV24-1 and TRBJ2-2; D remains ambiguous. The germline gives CDR1 KGHDR, CDR2 SFDVKD. This CDR3 spans 13 amino acids. The ends were cut back, 10 bases at V and 0 bases at J, with 8 bases in the middle. The CDR3 DNA sequence: TGTGCCACAACGACGGCGAACACCGGGGAGCTGTTTTTT. The encoded protein is CATTTANTGELFF.

V and J are TRBV11-1 and TRBJ2-1; TRBD2 matches at 7 bases. CDR3 length: 16 residues. With V trimmed by 3 bases and J by 1 base, 6 bases remained unmatched. The germline V gene encodes CDR1 SGHAT and CDR2 FQDESV (reference sequence). The CDR3 DNA is TGTGCCAGCAGCTTGGGGCGGGGGATGTCCTACAATGAGCAGTTCTTC. Protein: CASSLGRGMSYNEQFF.

Many counts were recorded for this clonotype. The rearrangement uses TRBV7-2 and TRBJ2-1; D not certain. CDR1 and CDR2 from the germline V gene are SGHTA and FQGNSA. The CDR3 sequence is 13 residues long. V lost 1 base and J 6 bases, leaving 7 bases between the germline ends. CDR3: CASSLGWSNEQFF. CDR3 DNA sequence: TGTGCCAGCAGCTTAGGCTGGAGCAATGAGCAGTTCTTC.

The gene calls are TRBV9 and TRBJ1-1, with D unresolved. The CDR3 is 12 residues long. Germline V gene sequence: CDR1 SGDLS, CDR2 YYNGEE. V shed 3 bases and J shed 6 bases, with 9 bases lying between them. CDR3 region: CASSGYGPEAFF. As DNA, the CDR3 is TGTGCCAGCAGCGGATACGGTCCTGAAGCTTTCTTT.

In DNA form, the CDR3 reads TGTGCCAGCAGTGACTACCAAGGGAAGAATGAGCAGTTCTTC. Translating it yields CASSDYQGKNEQFF. V and J are TRBV2 and TRBJ2-1; no definite D call. The ends were cut back, 3 bases at V and 7 bases at J, with 13 bases in the middle. The CDR3 contains 14 residues. Germline CDR1 is SNHLY and CDR2 is FYNNEI.

This clonotype has a handful of counts. The rearrangement joins TRBV7-9 to TRBJ1-1; maybe TRBD1 (6 bases). The CDR3 sequence is 16 residues long. Germline CDR1 SEHNR, CDR2 FQNEAQ (reference sequence). V was shortened by 1 base and J by 1 base, with 13 bases between the two germline ends. The CDR3 DNA follows: TGTGCCAGCAGCTTAGGACAGGAGGATCAGAACACTGAAGCTTTCTTT. Protein sequence: CASSLGQEDQNTEAFF.

The chain links TRBV12-3 or TRBV12-4 to TRBJ2-1; TRBD2 aligns across 9 bases. Losses at the gene ends were 2 bases for V and 13 bases for J; bases not matched to a gene: 6. The CDR3 loop spans 13 amino acids. The CDR3 coding sequence is TGTGCCAGCAGTTTAATTAGCGGGAGTGCTCAGTTCTTC. It is translated as CASSLISGSAQFF.

The chain couples TRBV19 to TRBJ2-5; D is possibly TRBD2 (5 bases). The CDR3 extends over 16 amino acids. Trimming took off 1 base at V and 4 bases at J, with 16 bases between the two ends. The germline V gene has CDR1 LNHDA and CDR2 SQIVND (reference sequence). The CDR3: CASSIVGKGVAETQYF. CDR3 DNA sequence: TGTGCCAGTAGTATAGTAGGCAAGGGAGTTGCAGAGACCCAGTACTTC.

The CDR3 sequence is CASSFREGNEQFF. In nucleotides, the CDR3 is TGTGCCAGCAGTTTCCGGGAAGGAAATGAGCAGTTCTTC. The rearrangement links TRBV28 to TRBJ2-1, with D maybe TRBD2 (5 bases). CDR1 is MDHEN, CDR2 SYDVKM, per germline. The CDR3 sequence is 13 residues long. The V end was cut by 3 bases, the J end by 7 bases, with 10 bases between.

This clonotype was counted between two and nine times. V gene TRBV24-1 combines with J gene TRBJ1-2; D is perhaps TRBD1 (6 bases). V lost 2 bases and J 4 bases, leaving 7 bases between the germline ends. There are 13 residues in the CDR3. CDR1 and CDR2 (germline): KGHDR, SFDVKD. CDR3 sequence reads: CATSDWDTYGYTF. The DNA for the CDR3 is TGTGCCACCAGTGATTGGGACACCTATGGCTACACCTTC.

This chain joins TRBV2 and TRBJ1-4; a weak D match, TRBD1 (5 bases). The CDR3 spans 14 residues. Germline CDR1 SNHLY, CDR2 FYNNEI. V shed 7 bases and J shed 5 bases, with 14 bases lying between them. Here the CDR3 reads CASIRDRGNEKLFF. The CDR3 DNA reads TGTGCCAGCATCCGGGACCGTGGGAATGAAAAACTGTTTTTT. The full variable domain, with the rest looked up from reference TRBV2 and TRBJ1-4, is EPEVTQTPSHQVTQMGQEVILRCVPISNHLYFYWYRQILGQKVEFLVSFYNNEISEKSEIFDDQFSVERPDGSNFTLKIRSTKLEDSAMYFCASIRDRGNEKLFFGSGTQLSVL.

This chain links TRBV7-9 with TRBJ1-2; TRBD1 aligns across 7 bases. CDR1 and CDR2 (germline): SEHNR, FQNEAQ (reference sequence). Unmatched junction bases numbered 6, after V lost 5 bases and J lost 0 bases. The CDR3 has 15 amino acids. The CDR3 loop reads CASSGGTDANYGYTF. DNA of the CDR3: TGTGCCAGCAGCGGGGGGACAGATGCTAACTATGGCTACACCTTC.

This clonotype was seen a handful of times. The chain combines TRBV14 with TRBJ2-2; no firm D call. The CDR3 has 16 amino acids. Germline CDR1 and CDR2: SGHDN and FVKESK. Trimming shortened V by 2 bases and J by 1 base, and 11 bases separated the two germline ends. The DNA of the CDR3 is TGTGCCAGCAGCCAAATCACGGGCTGGAACACCGGGGAGCTGTTTTTT. Its protein product is CASSQITGWNTGELFF. The complete variable domain, with remaining parts taken from reference TRBV14 and TRBJ2-2, reads EAGVTQFPSHSVIEKGQTVTLRCDPISGHDNLYWYRRVMGKEIKFLLHFVKESKQDESGMPNNRFLAERTGGTYSTLKVQPAELEDSGVYFCASSQITGWNTGELFFGEGSRLTVL.

The table lists this clonotype with many counts. The V gene is TRBV7-2, the J gene TRBJ2-7; 7 bases align to TRBD2. From germline, CDR1 is SGHTA and CDR2 FQGNSA. The ends lost 3 bases at V and 6 bases at J; junction bases unmatched: 8. The length of the CDR3 is 14 residues. The CDR3 protein is CASSFGGSGTEQYV. The CDR3 DNA is TGTGCCAGCAGCTTCGGCGGGAGTGGGACCGAGCAGTACGTC.

A few counts support this clonotype. This sequence joins TRBV30 and TRBJ2-7; 7 positions agree with TRBD2. Germline V gene sequence: CDR1 GTSNPN, CDR2 SVGIG (reference sequence). The CDR3 totals 14 residues. V was pared by 4 bases and J by 0 bases, with 6 bases of the junction left unmatched. DNA of the CDR3: TGTGCCTGGAAACCCAGCGGGACCTCCTACGAGCAGTACTTC. Translating gives CAWKPSGTSYEQYF.

The genes are TRBV4-1 and TRBJ2-3; D unresolved. The CDR3 extends over 14 amino acids. The V and J ends lost 0 bases and 8 bases respectively, with 12 bases between them. Germline V gene sequence: CDR1 MGHRA, CDR2 YSYEKL. CDR3: CASSQDVNRGTQYF. The DNA for the CDR3 is TGCGCCAGCAGCCAAGATGTCAACAGAGGTACGCAGTATTTT.

This clonotype appeared a few times. This chain connects TRBV10-3 to TRBJ1-1; 9 nucleotides align to TRBD1. V was clipped by 6 bases and J by 1 base; unmatched bases: 12. CDR1 is ENHRY, CDR2 SYGVKD, per germline. The CDR3 runs 17 residues. The CDR3 spells CAISPSPGQGPNTEAFF. The CDR3 bases are TGTGCCATCAGCCCCTCACCGGGACAGGGCCCGAACACTGAAGCTTTCTTT.

This rearrangement joins TRBV27 to TRBJ1-2; TRBD1 aligns across 7 bases. The CDR3 is 13 amino acids. Unmatched junction bases numbered 2, after V lost 3 bases and J lost 4 bases. CDR1 and CDR2 from the germline V gene are MNHEY and SMNVEV (reference sequence). The CDR3 region is CASSFTGVYGYTF. The DNA for the CDR3 is TGTGCCAGCAGTTTCACAGGGGTCTATGGCTACACCTTC.

This clonotype was observed a handful of times. This rearrangement joins TRBV19 to TRBJ2-2; D is possibly TRBD1 or TRBD2 (5 bases each). V was clipped by 10 bases and J by 3 bases, with 15 bases between them. The CDR3 has 14 amino acids. Germline V gene sequence: CDR1 LNHDA, CDR2 SQIVND (reference sequence). CDR3 loop: CATTWGSDTGELFF. The CDR3 DNA follows: TGTGCCACCACGTGGGGGAGTGACACCGGGGAGCTGTTTTTT.

The chain is built from TRBV7-9 and TRBJ2-7, with D perhaps matching TRBD1 or TRBD2 (5 bases each). Per germline, CDR1 SEHNR and CDR2 FQNEAQ (reference sequence). The CDR3 spans 16 residues. Trimming took 4 bases from V and 4 from J, leaving 20 bases between them. CDR3 sequence reads: CASSSTGTASGYEQYF. CDR3 bases: TGTGCCAGCAGCTCCACCGGGACCGCAAGCGGATACGAGCAGTACTTC.

The V and J genes are TRBV10-3 and TRBJ2-3; unclear D gene. Germline lookup yields CDR1 ENHRY and CDR2 SYGVKD. Trimming removed 2 bases from V and 4 bases from J, with 4 bases in between. The CDR3 extends over 12 amino acids. The DNA for the CDR3 is TGTGCCATCAGTGAGGGGGCAGATACGCAGTATTTT. It specifies CAISEGADTQYF.

Only a few counts were recorded for this clonotype. V and J are TRBV19 and TRBJ1-2, with 7 bases matching TRBD1. Germline CDR1 LNHDA, CDR2 SQIVND (reference sequence). The CDR3 has 15 amino acids. With V trimmed by 5 bases and J by 4 bases, 10 bases remained unmatched. The CDR3 reads CASSPRTGLVYGYTF. The CDR3 nucleotides are TGTGCCAGTAGTCCAAGGACAGGTTTGGTCTATGGCTACACCTTC.

This clonotype was observed a few times. CDR3 region: CASKERDSNEQFF. The CDR3 nucleotides read TGTGCCAGTAAAGAGCGGGATTCCAATGAGCAGTTCTTC. The V and J genes are TRBV19 and TRBJ2-1; TRBD2 matches 7 bases. Germline V CDR1 and CDR2: LNHDA, SQIVND (reference sequence). The junction had 6 bases not matched to a gene; V was cut back by 7 bases and J by 6 bases. This CDR3 comprises 13 residues.